Below, one TCR beta chain is given with its context. What it binds is not known. The record originates from a study of cytomegalovirus exposure and HLA in healthy donors. Across the whole study: Within the Caucasian-associated ancestry cluster were roughly 82% of the 350 to 400 genotyped donors. General study results and limits: A likely sequencing artifact accounted for one observed cluster of highly shared sequence variants. It was reported that the classifier diagnosed cytomegalovirus status with high specificity and sensitivity in both the original and validation cohorts.

At the time of sampling, donors were nominally healthy, though unrecorded immune exposures were likely. Vbeta (60) and Jbeta (13) primers were used in the PCR. The method was immunoSEQ multiplex PCR; TCRdb's version includes in-frame clones alone and lacks a portion of them. The sample includes approximately 140,000 clones. The CDR3 sequence is 15 residues long. Germline lookup yields CDR1 SEHNR and CDR2 FQNEAQ (reference sequence). The V gene lost 3 bases and the J gene lost 3 bases, with 12 bases spanning the gap. The sample comprised PBMCs. This TCR was recovered from a woman between 50 and 59 years old in good health and CMV-seronegative. The gene calls are TRBV7-9 and TRBJ1-3; D unresolved. CDR3 nucleotide sequence: TGTGCCAGCAGCTTGGGGAGCCCGGTTGGAAACACCATATATTTT. This translates into CASSLGSPVGNTIYF.